These 24 T cell receptor beta chains came from one sample sequenced in a study of response to subunit inactivated influenza vaccine. TCRdb re-analysed the RT-PCR reads in MiXCR, keeping a single row per CDR3 protein. The sample comprises about 800,000 distinct CDR3 sequences, around 20% of which are singletons, and roughly a tenth rests with the top ten. This specimen consisted of PBMCs from blood, obtained more than 4 days after vaccination. The receptor set was obtained from a man in his fifties or sixties who received an inactivated influenza vaccine.

This clonotype was seen a few times. The rearrangement links TRBV5-1 to TRBJ2-5; no definite D call. V dropped 0 bases and J dropped 5 bases, with 11 bases sitting between them. From germline, CDR1 is SGHRS and CDR2 YFSETQ. CDR3 length: 14 amino acids. The CDR3 is CASSLATVYETQYF. The CDR3 coding sequence is TGCGCCAGCAGCTTGGCCACTGTATATGAGACCCAGTACTTC.

This clonotype was detected a few times. This chain connects TRBV12-3 or TRBV12-4 to TRBJ2-2; 9 bases map to TRBD2. This CDR3 contains 16 residues. J gave up 4 bases and V 3 bases, and 6 bases lay outside the gene matches. CDR3 amino acids: CASSFHSGSGTGELFF. CDR3 DNA sequence: TGTGCCAGCAGTTTCCATAGCGGGAGTGGCACCGGGGAGCTGTTTTTT.

This clonotype was found a few times. The chain's CDR3 is CASSPSKVNTEAFF. CDR3 bases: TGTGCCAGCTCACCATCCAAAGTGAACACTGAAGCTTTCTTT. The chain links TRBV18 to TRBJ1-1; D not resolved. CDR3 length: 14 amino acids. Per germline, CDR1 KGHSH and CDR2 LQKENI. Trimming left V 2 bases short and J 0 bases short, with 7 bases between.

The V call is TRBV3-1, the J call TRBJ2-7; the match to TRBD2 covers 14 bases. Looked up from germline, CDR1 is LGHDT and CDR2 is YNNKEL (reference sequence). The CDR3 loop spans 16 amino acids. J gave up 4 bases and V 3 bases, and 5 bases lay outside the gene matches. For the CDR3, the DNA is TGTGCCAGCAGCCAGGGGACTAGCGGGAGACTGTACGAGCAGTACTTC. Translating it yields CASSQGTSGRLYEQYF.

The table lists this clonotype with many counts. This rearrangement joins TRBV11-2 to TRBJ2-7, with 8 bases aligning to TRBD2. V lost 7 bases and J lost 3; bases outside the gene matches: 5. CDR1 SGHAT and CDR2 FQNNGV come from the germline V gene. This CDR3 has 13 amino acids. Written as DNA, the CDR3 is TGTGCCAGCACCCTCAGCGGGAGCTACGAGCAGTACTTC. Its translation is CASTLSGSYEQYF.

V and J are TRBV6-1 and TRBJ1-2; 8 bases align to TRBD1. The CDR3 totals 17 residues. V shed 7 bases and J 7 bases; nucleotides not matched to a gene: 20. CDR1 and CDR2 (germline): MNHNS, SASEGT. This chain's CDR3 is CASNPKGRDRMLPGYTF. CDR3 DNA: TGTGCCAGCAACCCAAAAGGACGGGACAGGATGCTACCTGGCTACACCTTC.

The chain is built from TRBV30 and TRBJ1-1; D might be TRBD1 (5 bases). This CDR3 region has 14 residues. From germline, CDR1 is GTSNPN and CDR2 SVGIG (reference sequence). V was cut by 2 bases and J by 1 base, with 11 bases left in between. CDR3: CAWSLGLGNTEAFF. The CDR3 DNA sequence: TGTGCCTGGAGTCTGGGGCTAGGGAACACTGAAGCTTTCTTT. The full variable domain, rest sourced from reference TRBV30 and TRBJ1-1, is SQTIHQWPATLVQPVGSPLSLECTVEGTSNPNLYWYRQAAGRGLQLLFYSVGIGQISSEVPQNLSASRPQDRQFILSSKKLLLSDSGFYLCAWSLGLGNTEAFFGQGTRLTVV.

This clonotype was observed at least ten times. The rearrangement uses TRBV5-1 and TRBJ2-1; TRBD2 matches 8 bases. The CDR3 covers 13 residues. From germline, CDR1 is SGHRS and CDR2 YFSETQ. V gave up 4 bases and J gave up 9 bases; unmatched junction bases: 6. This CDR3 is CASSPGGVAEQFF. CDR3 coding DNA: TGCGCCAGCAGCCCGGGGGGGGTGGCTGAGCAGTTCTTC. Full variable domain (outside the CDR3, taken from reference TRBV5-1 and TRBJ2-1): KAGVTQTPRYLIKTRGQQVTLSCSPISGHRSVSWYQQTPGQGLQFLFEYFSETQRNKGNFPGRFSGRQFSNSRSEMNVSTLELGDSALYLCASSPGGVAEQFFGPGTRLTVL.

This clonotype was counted many times. V gene TRBV12-3 or TRBV12-4 combines with J gene TRBJ2-7; a weak D match, TRBD1 (5 bases). The CDR3 length is 14 residues. Deletions cut 1 base from V and 6 bases from J, with 13 bases between. CDR3 amino acids: CASSLGVWGLEQYF. CDR3 nucleotide sequence: TGTGCCAGCAGTTTAGGGGTCTGGGGCCTCGAGCAGTACTTC.

The sample holds many counts of this clonotype. The chain couples TRBV20-1 to TRBJ2-3; unclear D gene. The CDR3 is 12 residues long. From germline, CDR1 is DFQATT and CDR2 SNEGSKA (reference sequence). Trimming pared 6 bases from V and 2 bases from J, leaving 9 bases between. CDR3 amino acids: CSAPSLTDTQYF. The CDR3 coding sequence is TGCAGTGCACCCTCCCTCACAGATACGCAGTATTTT.

This clonotype was picked up many times. The chain links TRBV4-3 to TRBJ1-1; unclear D gene. The germline V gene has CDR1 LGHNA and CDR2 YSLEER. Trimming took 4 bases from V and 3 from J, leaving 18 bases between them. This CDR3 has 16 amino acids. The CDR3 is CASSPRSGRLDTEAFF. CDR3 nucleotides: TGCGCCAGCAGCCCCCGGAGCGGCAGGCTAGACACTGAAGCTTTCTTT.

This clonotype was seen at least ten times. The V gene is TRBV5-1, the J gene TRBJ1-1; D gene unclear. This CDR3 region has 12 residues. Germline loops: CDR1 SGHRS, CDR2 YFSETQ. The V and J ends lost 6 bases and 5 bases respectively, with 11 bases between them. The CDR3: CASTDGGTEAFF. CDR3 coding DNA: TGCGCCAGCACTGACGGTGGGACTGAAGCTTTCTTT.

This rearrangement joins TRBV20-1 to TRBJ2-7; the match to TRBD2 covers 7 bases. The CDR3 is 12 amino acids. The junction had 4 bases not matched to a gene; V was cut back by 8 bases and J by 0 bases. Germline-derived CDR1 and CDR2 are DFQATT and SNEGSKA (reference sequence). CDR3 region: CSLAGPSYEQYF. CDR3 coding DNA: TGCAGTTTAGCGGGTCCCTCCTACGAGCAGTACTTC.

This chain connects TRBV6-2 or TRBV6-3 to TRBJ2-7; the D gene is possibly TRBD1 (6 bases). Germline-derived CDR1 and CDR2 are MNHEY and SVGEGT. This CDR3 is 13 amino acids long. The germline V and J ends were trimmed by 5 bases and 3 bases, with 11 bases remaining between them. The chain's CDR3 is CASSTGQYYEQYF. The CDR3 DNA sequence: TGTGCCAGCAGTACGGGACAATACTACGAGCAGTACTTC.

This clonotype has only a few counts. V and J are TRBV9 and TRBJ2-7, with TRBD1 identical over 11 bases. The CDR3 has 15 amino acids. Per the germline V gene, CDR1 is SGDLS and CDR2 is YYNGEE. Trimming removed 4 bases from V and 5 bases from J; junction bases left unmatched: 8. For the CDR3, the DNA is TGTGCCAGCAGCCCCCGGACAGGGGGCGCGGACGAGCAGTACTTC. Encoded protein: CASSPRTGGADEQYF.

This clonotype was counted at least ten times. The V gene is TRBV18, the J gene TRBJ2-1; maybe TRBD1 (6 bases). Between the trimmed V and J ends, which lost 4 bases and 15 bases, there was a span of 16 bases. The CDR3 extends over 12 amino acids. Germline V lookup: CDR1 KGHSH, CDR2 LQKENI. Here the CDR3 reads CASSREDSVGFF. As DNA, the CDR3 is TGTGCCAGCTCACGAGAGGACAGTGTCGGGTTCTTC.

This clonotype was seen repeatedly, ten times or more. J is TRBJ2-3 and V is TRBV4-3; the match to TRBD2 covers 8 bases. V gave up 0 bases and J gave up 5 bases; unmatched junction bases: 7. CDR1 LGHNA and CDR2 YSLEER come from the germline V gene. This CDR3 is 16 amino acids long. CDR3 region: CASSQDLTGGVDTQYF. CDR3 DNA: TGCGCCAGCAGCCAAGATTTAACCGGGGGGGTAGATACGCAGTATTTT.

The sample holds a few counts of this clonotype. The chain has TRBV12-3 or TRBV12-4 and TRBJ1-2; D is unresolved. V dropped 7 bases and J dropped 1 base, with 10 bases sitting between them. The CDR3 sequence is 13 residues long. This CDR3 is CASTSPLNYGYTF. The CDR3 DNA follows: TGTGCCAGCACCAGTCCGCTTAACTATGGCTACACCTTC.

This chain joins TRBV5-6 and TRBJ2-7; possibly TRBD2 for D (6 bases). CDR1 and CDR2 (germline): SGHDT, YYEEEE. V lost 1 base and J lost 1, with 9 bases in between. The CDR3 has 14 residues. In DNA, the CDR3 is TGTGCCAGCAGCTTGCCGGGAGTATCCTACGAGCAGTACTTC. Its translation: CASSLPGVSYEQYF.

This clonotype was seen a handful of times. The chain couples TRBV3-1 to TRBJ2-3, with D possibly called TRBD1 or TRBD2 (6 bases each). The CDR3 runs to 18 residues. Per germline, CDR1 LGHDT and CDR2 YNNKEL (reference sequence). V shed 0 bases and J shed 4 bases, with 20 bases lying between them. The CDR3 sequence: CASSQDRWGARRADTQYF. The CDR3 nucleotides read TGTGCCAGCAGCCAAGACCGTTGGGGGGCGAGGAGAGCAGATACGCAGTATTTT.

This clonotype occurred many times. The V gene is TRBV29-1, the J gene TRBJ2-5, with D perhaps TRBD1 or TRBD2 (6 bases each). This CDR3 is built from 14 residues. Trimming cost V 6 bases and J 5 bases, with 19 bases left between them. The germline V gene encodes CDR1 SQVTM and CDR2 ANQGSEA. This CDR3 is CSVAKQGGGETQYF. Here the CDR3 DNA reads TGCAGCGTGGCGAAACAGGGAGGTGGGGAGACCCAGTACTTC.

Here the CDR3 DNA reads TGCAGTGCCCTGGGAGGGGGAGGAGAGACCCAGTACTTC. Its protein is CSALGGGGETQYF. The V gene is TRBV20-1, the J gene TRBJ2-5; D is perhaps TRBD2 (7 bases). With 6 bases removed from V and 4 bases from J, the gap between germline ends came to 15 bases. Germline values: CDR1 DFQATT, CDR2 SNEGSKA (reference sequence). CDR3 length equals 13 residues.

This clonotype was detected only a few times. V and J are TRBV5-1 and TRBJ2-3; a possible D gene is TRBD2 (5 bases). The CDR3 consists of 15 residues. The germline gives CDR1 SGHRS, CDR2 YFSETQ. V was pared by 3 bases and J by 4 bases, with 15 bases between. CDR3 protein: CASSSWGALADTQYF. The CDR3 nucleotides read TGCGCCAGCAGCTCCTGGGGAGCGTTGGCAGATACGCAGTATTTT.

The table lists this clonotype with a few counts. The V and J genes are TRBV5-1 and TRBJ2-3; perhaps TRBD2 as D (5 bases). Germline V gene sequence: CDR1 SGHRS, CDR2 YFSETQ. CDR3 size: 14 residues. V dropped 2 bases and J dropped 0 bases, with 7 bases sitting between them. The DNA of the CDR3 is TGCGCCAGCAGCTTAGAGCGGAGCACAGATACGCAGTATTTT. Translating it yields CASSLERSTDTQYF.